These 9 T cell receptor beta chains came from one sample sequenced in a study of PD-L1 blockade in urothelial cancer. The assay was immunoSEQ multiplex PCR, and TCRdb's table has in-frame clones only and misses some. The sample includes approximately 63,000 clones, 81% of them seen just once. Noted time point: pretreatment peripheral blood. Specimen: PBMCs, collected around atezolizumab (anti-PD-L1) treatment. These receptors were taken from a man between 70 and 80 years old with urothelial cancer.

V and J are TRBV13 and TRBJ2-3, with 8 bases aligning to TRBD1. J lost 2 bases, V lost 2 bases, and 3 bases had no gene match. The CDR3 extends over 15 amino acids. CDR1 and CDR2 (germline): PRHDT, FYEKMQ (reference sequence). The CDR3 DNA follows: TGTGCCAGCAGCTTAAGACAGGGGTACACAGATACGCAGTATTTT. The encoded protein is CASSLRQGYTDTQYF.

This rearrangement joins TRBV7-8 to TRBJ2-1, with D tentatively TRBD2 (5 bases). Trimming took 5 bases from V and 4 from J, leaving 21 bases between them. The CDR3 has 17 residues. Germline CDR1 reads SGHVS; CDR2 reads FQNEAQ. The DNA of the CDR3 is TGTGCCAGCAGCCCTATTCAGTGGTGGGAGTCTTACAATGAGCAGTTCTTC. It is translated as CASSPIQWWESYNEQFF.

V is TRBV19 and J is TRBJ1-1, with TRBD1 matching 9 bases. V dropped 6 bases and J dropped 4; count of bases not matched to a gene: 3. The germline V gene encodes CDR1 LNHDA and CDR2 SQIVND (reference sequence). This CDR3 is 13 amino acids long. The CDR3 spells CASRGQGSTEAFF. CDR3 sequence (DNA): TGTGCCAGTAGGGGACAGGGCAGCACTGAAGCTTTCTTT.

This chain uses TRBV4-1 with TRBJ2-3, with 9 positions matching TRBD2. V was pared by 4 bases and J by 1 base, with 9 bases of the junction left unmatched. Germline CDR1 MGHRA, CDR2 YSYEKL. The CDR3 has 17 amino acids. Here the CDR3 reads CASSPAGGIFGTDTQYF. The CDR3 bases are TGCGCCAGCAGCCCAGCGGGAGGTATTTTTGGCACAGATACGCAGTATTTT.

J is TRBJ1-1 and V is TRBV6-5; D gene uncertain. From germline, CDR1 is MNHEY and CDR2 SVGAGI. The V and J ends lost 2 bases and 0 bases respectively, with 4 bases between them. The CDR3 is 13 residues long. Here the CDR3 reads CASSYTLNTEAFF. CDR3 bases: TGTGCCAGCAGTTACACACTGAACACTGAAGCTTTCTTT.

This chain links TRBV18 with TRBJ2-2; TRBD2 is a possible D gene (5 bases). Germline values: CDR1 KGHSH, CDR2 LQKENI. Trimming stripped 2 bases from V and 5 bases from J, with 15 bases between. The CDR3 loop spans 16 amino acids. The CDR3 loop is CASSPFSGRGTGELFF. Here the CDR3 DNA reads TGTGCCAGCTCACCATTTTCTGGACGCGGGACCGGGGAGCTGTTTTTT. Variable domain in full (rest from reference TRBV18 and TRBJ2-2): NAGVMQNPRHLVRRRGQEARLRCSPMKGHSHVYWYRQLPEEGLKFMVYLQKENIIDESGMPKERFSAEFPKEGPSILRIQQVVRGDSAAYFCASSPFSGRGTGELFFGEGSRLTVL.

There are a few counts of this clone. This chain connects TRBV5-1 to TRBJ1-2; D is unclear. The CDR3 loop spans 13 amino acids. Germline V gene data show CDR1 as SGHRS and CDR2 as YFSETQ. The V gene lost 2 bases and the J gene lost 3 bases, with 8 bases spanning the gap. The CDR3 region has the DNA TGCGCCAGCAGCTTAATAGGAGACTATGGCTACACCTTC. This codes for CASSLIGDYGYTF. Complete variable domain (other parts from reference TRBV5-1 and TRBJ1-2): KAGVTQTPRYLIKTRGQQVTLSCSPISGHRSVSWYQQTPGQGLQFLFEYFSETQRNKGNFPGRFSGRQFSNSRSEMNVSTLELGDSALYLCASSLIGDYGYTFGSGTRLTVV.

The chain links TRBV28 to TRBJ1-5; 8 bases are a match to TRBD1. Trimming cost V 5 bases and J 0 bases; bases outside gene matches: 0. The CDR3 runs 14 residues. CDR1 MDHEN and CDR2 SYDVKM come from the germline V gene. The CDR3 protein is CASSDRGSNQPQHF. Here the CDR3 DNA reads TGTGCCAGCAGTGACAGGGGTAGCAATCAGCCCCAGCATTTT.

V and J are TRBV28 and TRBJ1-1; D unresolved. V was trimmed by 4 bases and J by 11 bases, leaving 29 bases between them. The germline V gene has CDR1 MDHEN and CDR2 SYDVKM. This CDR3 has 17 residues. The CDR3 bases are TGTGCCAGCAGTTCATCGGGAACACATAAACACGCGGGTACGGCTTTCTTT. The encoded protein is CASSSSGTHKHAGTAFF.